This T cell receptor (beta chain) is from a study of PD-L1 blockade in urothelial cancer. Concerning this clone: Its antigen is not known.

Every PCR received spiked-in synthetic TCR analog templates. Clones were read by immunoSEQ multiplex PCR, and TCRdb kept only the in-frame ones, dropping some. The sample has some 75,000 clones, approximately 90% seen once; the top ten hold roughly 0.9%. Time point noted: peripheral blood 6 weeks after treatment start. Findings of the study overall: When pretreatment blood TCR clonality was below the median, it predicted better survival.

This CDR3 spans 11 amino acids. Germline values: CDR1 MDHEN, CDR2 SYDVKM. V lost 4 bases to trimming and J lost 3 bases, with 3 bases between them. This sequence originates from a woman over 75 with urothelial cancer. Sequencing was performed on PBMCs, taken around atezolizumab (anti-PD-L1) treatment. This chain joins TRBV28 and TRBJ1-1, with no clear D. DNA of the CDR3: TGTGCCAGCAGTTCCGACACTGAAGCTTTCTTT. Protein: CASSSDTEAFF.